Presented here are 12 T cell receptor beta chains from one specimen sequenced in a study of Graves' ophthalmopathy and Graves' hyperthyroidism. Beta-chain TCR CDR3 regions were amplified from RNA transcripts. HTBI primers were used in a first-round RT-PCR, which preceded a second-round multiplex PCR. TCRdb itself ran the multiplex PCR reads through MiXCR, one entry per CDR3 protein. The sample lists 1 million to 1.3 million distinct CDR3 sequences, about 38% seen once, with 11% in the top ten. Specimen: peripheral blood or thyroid tissue (not recorded which). The receptors shown here come from an adult man with Graves' hyperthyroidism.

The V gene is TRBV5-1, the J gene TRBJ2-5; a weak D match, TRBD2 (8 bases). Between the trimmed V and J ends, which lost 5 bases and 4 bases, there was a span of 18 bases. This CDR3 comprises 15 residues. Germline V gives CDR1 SGHRS, CDR2 YFSETQ. CDR3 DNA: TGCGCCAGCAGGGGGATTAGCGGGACAGCAGAGACCCAGTACTTC. Protein: CASRGISGTAETQYF.

This clonotype came up a few times. At one boundary the junction diverges from the germline segment, which might be a read error. J is TRBJ1-2 and V is TRBV11-2; no firm D call. Germline V gives CDR1 SGHAT, CDR2 FQNNGV. The CDR3 runs to 13 residues. The CDR3 DNA reads TGTGCCAGCAGCTTAGGACTTAACGATGGCTACACCTTC. Its translation: CASSLGLNDGYTF.

Ten or more counts support this clonotype. This chain joins TRBV2 and TRBJ1-6; D remains unclear. The V gene lost 7 bases and the J gene lost 7 bases, with 32 bases spanning the gap. CDR1 is SNHLY and CDR2 is FYNNEI in the germline V gene. This CDR3 comprises 20 residues. CDR3: CASTQPRRVALGPLNSPLHF. CDR3 bases: TGTGCCAGCACCCAACCCCGGAGGGTAGCCCTGGGCCCTCTCAATTCACCCCTCCACTTT.

This clonotype has a count of ten or more. V usage is TRBV7-6 and J usage is TRBJ2-5; 8 positions agree with TRBD2. Trimming at V came to 0 bases and at J to 2 bases, leaving 2 bases not matched to a gene. The CDR3 spans 15 residues. Germline V gives CDR1 SGHVS, CDR2 FNYEAQ. CDR3 region: CASSLAPSGQETQYF. DNA of the CDR3: TGTGCCAGCAGCTTAGCTCCTAGCGGGCAAGAGACCCAGTACTTC. The whole variable domain, remainder taken from reference TRBV7-6 and TRBJ2-5, is GAGVSQSPRYKVTKRGQDVALRCDPISGHVSLYWYRQALGQGPEFLTYFNYEAQQDKSGLPNDRFSAERPEGSISTLTIQRTEQRDSAMYRCASSLAPSGQETQYFGPGTRLLVL.

Worth noting for this clonotype: The junction differs from germline at one of its ends, possibly a read error. This sequence joins TRBV7-2 and TRBJ1-6, with a tentative D call TRBD1 (6 bases). CDR3 length: 15 amino acids. Germline V gives CDR1 SGHTA, CDR2 FQGNSA. The CDR3 nucleotides read TGTGCCAGCAGCTTGGGGGGGGCTGGTGATTCATCCCTCCACTTT. It specifies CASSLGGAGDSSLHF.

This clonotype was observed many times. The gene calls are TRBV7-2 and TRBJ2-7; D possibly corresponds to TRBD1 (5 bases). The CDR3 contains 14 residues. Trimming removed 1 base at V and 4 bases at J, with 11 bases between. Germline V lookup: CDR1 SGHTA, CDR2 FQGNSA. In nucleotides, the CDR3 is TGTGCCAGCAGCTTAGGACAGATAGGGTACGAGCAGTACTTC. Translated: CASSLGQIGYEQYF.

At least ten counts were recorded for this clonotype. The CDR3 is CASSRTGTFF. CDR3 nucleotide sequence: TGTGCCAGCAGTCGGACAGGTACTTTCTTT. The chain links TRBV2 to TRBJ1-1; 7 nucleotides line up with TRBD1. The CDR3 runs 10 residues. Trimming at V came to 5 bases and at J to 12 bases, leaving 3 bases not matched to a gene. In germline, CDR1 is SNHLY, CDR2 FYNNEI. Full variable domain (remainder filled in from reference TRBV2 and TRBJ1-1): EPEVTQTPSHQVTQMGQEVILRCVPISNHLYFYWYRQILGQKVEFLVSFYNNEISEKSEIFDDQFSVERPDGSNFTLKIRSTKLEDSAMYFCASSRTGTFFGQGTRLTVV.

This clonotype has ten or more counts. The CDR3 here is CASSQEDSHQETQYF. The DNA of the CDR3 is TGCGCCAGCAGCCAAGAGGACAGCCACCAAGAGACCCAGTACTTC. The chain carries TRBV4-3 and TRBJ2-5; possible D gene TRBD1, 6 bases. V lost 0 bases to trimming and J lost 0 bases, with 8 bases between them. CDR3 length: 15 amino acids. Per the germline V gene, CDR1 is LGHNA and CDR2 is YSLEER.

This clonotype was counted at least ten times. The chain uses TRBV4-1 and TRBJ2-5; D tentatively reads TRBD1 or TRBD2 (5 bases each). This CDR3 comprises 14 residues. The germline V gene has CDR1 MGHRA and CDR2 YSYEKL. The ends were cut back, 4 bases at V and 3 bases at J, with 12 bases in the middle. The CDR3: CASSLEGLEETQYF. The CDR3 nucleotides read TGCGCCAGCAGCCTCGAGGGGTTAGAAGAGACCCAGTACTTC.

The CDR3, as DNA: TGTGCCAGCAGCTCTCAACCCGGGACATCCACAGATACGCAGTATTTT. Translating it yields CASSSQPGTSTDTQYF. The V call is TRBV7-9, the J call TRBJ2-3; TRBD1 might be the D (6 bases). CDR3 length equals 16 residues. Between the trimmed V and J ends, which lost 4 bases and 2 bases, there was a span of 16 bases. Germline CDR1 and CDR2: SEHNR and FQNEAQ (reference sequence).

The table lists this clonotype with many counts. J is TRBJ2-2 and V is TRBV10-3, with D possibly TRBD1 on 6 matching bases. Germline CDR1 and CDR2: ENHRY and SYGVKD. CDR3 size: 15 residues. V was shortened by 4 bases and J by 2 bases, with 11 bases between the two germline ends. CDR3 nucleotide sequence: TGTGCCATCAGTGGTCCGGGACACAACACCGGGGAGCTGTTTTTT. This translates into CAISGPGHNTGELFF.

This CDR3 reads CASSLSIRPEYEQYF. CDR3 bases: TGTGCCAGCAGCCTATCAATTAGACCCGAGTACGAGCAGTACTTC. This chain uses TRBV9 with TRBJ2-7; D ambiguous. The CDR3 spans 15 residues. V was pared by 4 bases and J by 4 bases, with 18 bases between. Germline CDR1 SGDLS, CDR2 YYNGEE.